This TCR beta chain was captured in a study of T-cell memory formation after mild COVID-19. General study points: Contracting CD8+ clones were enriched in EMRA, CD4+ mainly in CM and EM.

Using constant-segment primers, 5'RACE produced TCR alpha and TCR beta cDNA libraries carrying sample barcodes and UMIs. TCRdb ran MiXCR on the 5' RACE reads and lists one entry per CDR3 protein. The table records just under 550,000 distinct CDR3 sequences, about a fifth of them present only once. CDR3 length: 13 amino acids. Germline V gene data show CDR1 as DFQATT and CDR2 as SNEGSKA (reference sequence). Unmatched junction bases numbered 0, after V lost 7 bases and J lost 0 bases. For this clonotype: Its matching antigen is unknown.

Material: PBMCs or a T cell subset sorted from them (not recorded which). The TCR sequence derives from an adult woman who had mild COVID-19 (a few samples of this study predate the infection). Cell type and time point are not known. V gene TRBV20-1 combines with J gene TRBJ2-7, with 13 bases fitting TRBD2. CDR3 residues: CSGTSGSSYEQYF. For the CDR3, the DNA is TGCAGTGGGACTAGCGGGAGCTCCTACGAGCAGTACTTC.